This passage covers 14 T cell receptor beta chains from one sample sequenced in a study of T-cell memory formation after mild COVID-19. TCRdb re-called the 5' RACE reads with MiXCR, one entry per CDR3 protein. The sample consists of fewer than 300,000 distinct CDR3 sequences, about 20% of them appearing once. Specimen: PBMCs or a T cell subset sorted from them (not recorded which). These TCRs come from a man between 18 and 29 years old who had mild COVID-19 (a few samples of this study predate the infection). Cell type and time point are not known.

This clonotype has just a few counts. The rearrangement links TRBV4-1 to TRBJ2-7, with TRBD2 matching over 8 bases. The length of the CDR3 is 15 residues. The V gene's germline CDR1 is MGHRA and CDR2 YSYEKL. The junction had 7 bases not matched to a gene; V was cut back by 4 bases and J by 2 bases. CDR3 sequence (DNA): TGCGCCAGCAGCCCTCACGGGGGGGACACCTACGAGCAGTACGTC. Translating it yields CASSPHGGDTYEQYV.

This clonotype was seen a handful of times. The chain recombines TRBV21-1 with TRBJ2-1. TRBV21-1 is reported as a pseudogene. The CDR3 is 15 residues long. The CDR3 sequence is CASSKTESVYNEQFF. CDR3 bases: TGTGCCAGCAGCAAAACAGAGTCTGTCTACAATGAGCAGTTCTTC.

The chain couples TRBV6-2 or TRBV6-3 to TRBJ2-2; a possible D gene is TRBD2 (6 bases). This CDR3 spans 16 amino acids. From germline, CDR1 is MNHEY and CDR2 SVGEGT. V lost 2 bases and J lost 3, with 13 bases in between. CDR3 amino acids: CASSYPPGEDTGELFF. The CDR3 nucleotides are TGTGCCAGCAGTTACCCCCCCGGGGAGGACACCGGGGAGCTGTTTTTT.

This clonotype was recorded at least ten times. The chain carries TRBV7-3 and TRBJ2-2; D gene unclear. The CDR3 runs 13 residues. Germline CDR1 is SGHTA and CDR2 is FQGTGA. V gave up 5 bases and J gave up 5 bases, with 9 bases separating them. CDR3 nucleotides: TGTGCCAGCAGCCTCGGCCCGACCGGGGAGCTGTTTTTT. This encodes CASSLGPTGELFF. The whole variable domain, remainder taken from reference TRBV7-3 and TRBJ2-2, is GAGVSQTPSNKVTEKGKYVELRCDPISGHTALYWYRQSLGQGPEFLIYFQGTGAADDSGLPNDRFFAVRPEGSVSTLKIQRTERGDSAVYLCASSLGPTGELFFGEGSRLTVL.

This clonotype was detected a few times. The V and J genes are TRBV18 and TRBJ2-1; either TRBD1 or TRBD2 may fit D (5 bases each). Per the germline V gene, CDR1 is KGHSH and CDR2 is LQKENI. This CDR3 is built from 14 residues. The ends were cut back, 1 base at V and 8 bases at J, with 12 bases in the middle. The chain's CDR3 is CASSPLGVGDEQFF. For the CDR3, the DNA is TGTGCCAGCTCACCACTGGGGGTGGGCGATGAGCAGTTCTTC. The full variable domain, completed using reference TRBV18 and TRBJ2-1, is NAGVMQNPRHLVRRRGQEARLRCSPMKGHSHVYWYRQLPEEGLKFMVYLQKENIIDESGMPKERFSAEFPKEGPSILRIQQVVRGDSAAYFCASSPLGVGDEQFFGPGTRLTVL.

Here the CDR3 DNA reads TGCGCCAGCAGCCAAGAATACAGTCAAGAGACCCAGTACTTC. It specifies CASSQEYSQETQYF. The chain carries TRBV4-3 and TRBJ2-5; D not certain. Germline values: CDR1 LGHNA, CDR2 YSLEER. This CDR3 has 14 residues. Trimming took off 0 bases at V and 2 bases at J, with 7 bases between the two ends.

This clonotype was observed a few times. The chain recombines TRBV4-3 with TRBJ2-7; no definite D call. Trimming shortened V by 0 bases and J by 2 bases, and 11 bases separated the two germline ends. Germline V gene data show CDR1 as LGHNA and CDR2 as YSLEER. The CDR3 is made up of 15 amino acids. CDR3 region: CASSQDKHAAYEQYF. The CDR3, as DNA: TGCGCCAGCAGCCAAGATAAACATGCGGCCTACGAGCAGTACTTC.

The chain couples TRBV15 to TRBJ1-3; D call uncertain. This CDR3 spans 15 amino acids. Trimming shortened V by 4 bases and J by 4 bases, and 14 bases separated the two germline ends. CDR1 is LNHNV, CDR2 YYDKDF, per germline (reference sequence). The CDR3 coding sequence is TGTGCCACCAGCATGCAGAGTTTTATAGGAAACACCATATATTTT. It codes for CATSMQSFIGNTIYF.

The V and J genes are TRBV12-3 or TRBV12-4 and TRBJ2-1, with 14 bases matching TRBD2. The CDR3 extends over 15 amino acids. J lost 8 bases, V lost 4 bases, and 4 bases had no gene match. CDR3 in amino acids: CASSSGTSGGDEQFF. The CDR3 DNA reads TGTGCCAGCAGTTCCGGGACTAGCGGGGGAGATGAGCAGTTCTTC.

The CDR3 region is CSARKQEVGEAFF. The CDR3 bases are TGCAGTGCTAGGAAGCAGGAGGTCGGTGAAGCTTTCTTT. This chain links TRBV20-1 with TRBJ1-1; D gene unclear. V lost 3 bases to trimming and J lost 7 bases, with 15 bases between them. From germline, CDR1 is DFQATT and CDR2 SNEGSKA (reference sequence). This CDR3 is built from 13 residues.

This clonotype has only a few counts. V usage is TRBV21-1 and J usage is TRBJ2-7. TRBV21-1 is annotated as a pseudogene. There are 14 residues in the CDR3. Here the CDR3 DNA reads TGTGCCAGCAGCAAAGCGCGTAGTGGCGGCGAGCAGTACGTC. As protein: CASSKARSGGEQYV.

In this sample, this clonotype turned up a few times. The CDR3 region has the DNA TGTGCCAGCAGACCTCCCCCAGGCTCCGCCACTGAAGCTTTCTTT. Amino acids: CASRPPPGSATEAFF. The chain has TRBV5-4 and TRBJ1-1; D is unresolved. The V gene's germline CDR1 is SGHNT and CDR2 YYREEE (reference sequence). Trimming pared 5 bases from V and 4 bases from J, leaving 18 bases between. The CDR3 sequence is 15 residues long.

The V call is TRBV5-1, the J call TRBJ1-1; possible D gene TRBD1, 6 bases. This CDR3 has 15 residues. V lost 5 bases to trimming and J lost 2 bases, with 16 bases between them. CDR1 and CDR2 from the germline V gene are SGHRS and YFSETQ. The CDR3 DNA reads TGCGCCAGCAGTTCTACAGGGAGTTTAAACACTGAAGCTTTCTTT. The encoded protein is CASSSTGSLNTEAFF. The variable domain in full, completed from reference TRBV5-1 and TRBJ1-1, reads KAGVTQTPRYLIKTRGQQVTLSCSPISGHRSVSWYQQTPGQGLQFLFEYFSETQRNKGNFPGRFSGRQFSNSRSEMNVSTLELGDSALYLCASSSTGSLNTEAFFGQGTRLTVV.

The V and J genes are TRBV12-3 or TRBV12-4 and TRBJ1-2; D uncertain. Deletions cut 6 bases from V and 2 bases from J, with 13 bases between. CDR3 size: 14 residues. CDR3 coding DNA: TGTGCCAGCAGAGGGCCGGGTTCAAACTATGGCTACACCTTC. Translation gives CASRGPGSNYGYTF.